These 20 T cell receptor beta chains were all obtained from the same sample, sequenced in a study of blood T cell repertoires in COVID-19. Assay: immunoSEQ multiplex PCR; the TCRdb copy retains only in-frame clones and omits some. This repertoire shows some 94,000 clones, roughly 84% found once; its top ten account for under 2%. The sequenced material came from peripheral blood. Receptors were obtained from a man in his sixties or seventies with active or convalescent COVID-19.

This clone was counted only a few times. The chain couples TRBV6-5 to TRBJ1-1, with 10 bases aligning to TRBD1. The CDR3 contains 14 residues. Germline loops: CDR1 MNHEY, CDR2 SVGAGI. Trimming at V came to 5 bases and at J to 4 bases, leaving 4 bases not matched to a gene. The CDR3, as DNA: TGTGCCAGCAGTCCCCGGACAGGGGGCACTGAAGCTTTCTTT. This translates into CASSPRTGGTEAFF.

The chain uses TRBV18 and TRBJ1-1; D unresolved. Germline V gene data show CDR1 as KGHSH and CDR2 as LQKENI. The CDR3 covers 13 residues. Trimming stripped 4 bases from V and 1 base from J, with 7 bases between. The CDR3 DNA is TGTGCCAGCTCACAGGGAGAGAACACTGAAGCTTTCTTT. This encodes CASSQGENTEAFF.

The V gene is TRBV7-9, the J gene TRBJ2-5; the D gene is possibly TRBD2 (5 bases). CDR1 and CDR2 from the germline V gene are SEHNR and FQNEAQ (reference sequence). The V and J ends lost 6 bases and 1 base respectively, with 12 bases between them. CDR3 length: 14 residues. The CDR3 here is CASRQTGIQETQYF. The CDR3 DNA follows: TGTGCCAGCAGACAAACCGGGATCCAAGAGACCCAGTACTTC.

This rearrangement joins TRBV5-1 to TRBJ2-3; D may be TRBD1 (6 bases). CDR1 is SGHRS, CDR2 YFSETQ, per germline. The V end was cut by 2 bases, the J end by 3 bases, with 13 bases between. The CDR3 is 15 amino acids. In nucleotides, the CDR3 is TGCGCCAGCAGCTTTACAGGGAAAAGGACAGATACGCAGTATTTT. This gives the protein CASSFTGKRTDTQYF.

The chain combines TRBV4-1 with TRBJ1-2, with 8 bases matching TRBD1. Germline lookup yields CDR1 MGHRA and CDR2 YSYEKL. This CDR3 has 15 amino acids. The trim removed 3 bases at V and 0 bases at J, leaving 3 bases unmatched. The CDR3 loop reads CASSQEGQANYGYTF. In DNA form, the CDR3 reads TGCGCCAGCAGCCAGGAGGGACAGGCTAACTATGGCTACACCTTC.

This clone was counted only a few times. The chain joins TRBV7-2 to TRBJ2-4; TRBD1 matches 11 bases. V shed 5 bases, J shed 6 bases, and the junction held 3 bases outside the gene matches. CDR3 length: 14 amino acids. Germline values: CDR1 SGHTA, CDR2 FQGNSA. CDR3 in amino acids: CASSHGTGGNIQYF. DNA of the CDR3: TGTGCCAGCAGCCACGGGACAGGGGGAAACATTCAGTACTTC.

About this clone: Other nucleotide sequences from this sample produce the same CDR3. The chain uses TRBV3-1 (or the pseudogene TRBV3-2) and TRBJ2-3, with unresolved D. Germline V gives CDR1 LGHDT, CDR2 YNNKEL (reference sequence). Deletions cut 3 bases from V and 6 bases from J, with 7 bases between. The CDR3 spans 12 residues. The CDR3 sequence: CASSHSPDTQYF. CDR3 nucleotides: TGTGCCAGCAGCCATTCTCCCGATACGCAGTATTTT.

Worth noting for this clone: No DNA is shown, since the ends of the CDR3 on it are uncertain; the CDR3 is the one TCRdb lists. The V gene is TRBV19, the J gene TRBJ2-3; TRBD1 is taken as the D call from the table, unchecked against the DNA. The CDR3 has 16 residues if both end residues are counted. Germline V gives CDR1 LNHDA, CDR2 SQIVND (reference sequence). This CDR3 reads CASTSAPGQGRNTQYF.

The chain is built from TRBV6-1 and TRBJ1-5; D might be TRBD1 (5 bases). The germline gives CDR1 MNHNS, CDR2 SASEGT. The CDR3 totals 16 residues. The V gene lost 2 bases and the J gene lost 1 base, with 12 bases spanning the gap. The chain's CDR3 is CASSETGRGSNQPQHF. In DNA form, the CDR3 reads TGTGCCAGCAGTGAAACTGGTCGGGGGAGCAATCAGCCCCAGCATTTT.

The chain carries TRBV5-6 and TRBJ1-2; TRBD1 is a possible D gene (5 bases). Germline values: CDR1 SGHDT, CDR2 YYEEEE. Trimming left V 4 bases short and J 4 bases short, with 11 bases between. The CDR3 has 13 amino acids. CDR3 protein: CASSRDSRYGYTF. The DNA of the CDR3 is TGTGCCAGCAGCCGAGACAGCCGCTATGGCTACACCTTC. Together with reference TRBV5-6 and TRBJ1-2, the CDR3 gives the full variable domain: DAGVTQSPTHLIKTRGQQVTLRCSPKSGHDTVSWYQQALGQGPQFIFQYYEEEERQRGNFPDRFSGHQFPNYSSELNVNALLLGDSALYLCASSRDSRYGYTFGSGTRLTVV.

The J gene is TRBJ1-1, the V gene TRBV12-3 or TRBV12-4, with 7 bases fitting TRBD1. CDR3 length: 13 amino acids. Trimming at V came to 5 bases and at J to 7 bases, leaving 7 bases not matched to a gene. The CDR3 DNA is TGTGCCAGCAGTCGAGCAGGGGGGAATGAAGCTTTCTTT. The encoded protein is CASSRAGGNEAFF.

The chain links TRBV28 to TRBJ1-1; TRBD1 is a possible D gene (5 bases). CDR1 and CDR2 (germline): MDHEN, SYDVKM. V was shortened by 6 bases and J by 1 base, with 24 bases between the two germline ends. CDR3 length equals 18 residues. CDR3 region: CASSPGGAKGKQNTEAFF. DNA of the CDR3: TGTGCCAGCAGCCCCGGGGGTGCGAAGGGAAAACAGAACACTGAAGCTTTCTTT.

The CDR3 bases are TGCAGCGTTGGAAGTGGCGGTTATGGCTACACCTTC. Its protein is CSVGSGGYGYTF. This chain uses TRBV29-1 with TRBJ1-2; the D is unclear. V lost 4 bases and J lost 5, with 11 bases in between. This CDR3 has 12 amino acids. CDR1 SQVTM and CDR2 ANQGSEA come from the germline V gene.

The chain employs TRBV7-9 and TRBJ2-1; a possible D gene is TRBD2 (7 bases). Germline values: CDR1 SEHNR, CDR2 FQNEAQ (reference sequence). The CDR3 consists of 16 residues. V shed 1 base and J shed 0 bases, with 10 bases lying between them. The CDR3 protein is CASSLVGGASYNEQFF. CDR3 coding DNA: TGTGCCAGCAGCTTAGTAGGGGGGGCCTCCTACAATGAGCAGTTCTTC.

The CDR3 DNA reads as TGTGCCAGCAGCCGGGACAGGGGGCGCGAGCAGTACTTC. It is translated as CASSRDRGREQYF. The rearrangement uses TRBV5-4 and TRBJ2-7; 12 bases are shared with TRBD1. With V trimmed by 4 bases and J by 6 bases, 2 bases remained unmatched. Germline loops: CDR1 SGHNT, CDR2 YYREEE (reference sequence). The CDR3 loop spans 13 amino acids.

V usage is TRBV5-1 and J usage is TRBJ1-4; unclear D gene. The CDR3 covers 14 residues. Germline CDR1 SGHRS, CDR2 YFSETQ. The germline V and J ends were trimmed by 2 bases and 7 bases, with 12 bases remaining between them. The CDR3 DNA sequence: TGCGCCAGCAGCTTAGGAGGGATTGGTGAAAAACTGTTTTTT. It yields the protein CASSLGGIGEKLFF. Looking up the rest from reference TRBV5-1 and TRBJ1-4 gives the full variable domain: KAGVTQTPRYLIKTRGQQVTLSCSPISGHRSVSWYQQTPGQGLQFLFEYFSETQRNKGNFPGRFSGRQFSNSRSEMNVSTLELGDSALYLCASSLGGIGEKLFFGSGTQLSVL.

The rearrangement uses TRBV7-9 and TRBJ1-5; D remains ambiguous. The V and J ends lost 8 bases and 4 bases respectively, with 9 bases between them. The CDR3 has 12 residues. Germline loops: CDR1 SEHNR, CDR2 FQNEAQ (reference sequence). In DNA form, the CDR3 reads TGTGCCAGCGAACGGGGAAATCAGCCCCAGCATTTT. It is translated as CASERGNQPQHF.

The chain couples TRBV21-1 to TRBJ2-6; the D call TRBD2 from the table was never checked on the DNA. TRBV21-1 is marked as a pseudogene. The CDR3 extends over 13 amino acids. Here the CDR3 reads CASSKTVGNVLTF. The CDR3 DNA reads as TGTGCCAGCAGCAAAACCGTCGGCAACGTCCTGACTTTC.

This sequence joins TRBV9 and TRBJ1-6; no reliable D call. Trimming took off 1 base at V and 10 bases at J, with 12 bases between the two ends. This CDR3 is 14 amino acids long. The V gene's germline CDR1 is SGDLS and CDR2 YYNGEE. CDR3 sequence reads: CASSVSSWESPLHF. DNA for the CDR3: TGTGCCAGCAGCGTATCTTCATGGGAGTCACCCCTCCACTTT.

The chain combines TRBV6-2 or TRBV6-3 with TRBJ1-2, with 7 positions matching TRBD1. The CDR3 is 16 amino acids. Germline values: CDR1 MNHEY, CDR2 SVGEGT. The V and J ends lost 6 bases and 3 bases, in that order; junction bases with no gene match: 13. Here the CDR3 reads CASSWPPGTGDYGYTF. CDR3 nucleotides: TGTGCCAGCAGCTGGCCCCCCGGTACAGGGGACTATGGCTACACCTTC.